This T cell receptor (beta chain) is from a study of blood T cell repertoires in COVID-19. Background on the study: PBMCs, B-cell-depleted T cells, or T cells were the source of the cDNA or gDNA that made up the material.

V was cut by 0 bases and J by 2 bases, with 7 bases left in between. The CDR3 sequence is 14 residues long. In germline, CDR1 is SGHKS, CDR2 YYEKEE (reference sequence). Assay: immunoSEQ multiplex PCR; the TCRdb copy retains only in-frame clones and omits some. The data contain 50,000 to 75,000 clones, 91% of them singletons. The chain joins TRBV5-5 to TRBJ2-3; D not certain. This sequence originates from a human donor in a cohort sampled during active COVID-19. Input material: peripheral blood. The CDR3 DNA follows: TGTGCCAGCAGCTTGGCCCCTAACACAGATACGCAGTATTTT. Translating it yields CASSLAPNTDTQYF.